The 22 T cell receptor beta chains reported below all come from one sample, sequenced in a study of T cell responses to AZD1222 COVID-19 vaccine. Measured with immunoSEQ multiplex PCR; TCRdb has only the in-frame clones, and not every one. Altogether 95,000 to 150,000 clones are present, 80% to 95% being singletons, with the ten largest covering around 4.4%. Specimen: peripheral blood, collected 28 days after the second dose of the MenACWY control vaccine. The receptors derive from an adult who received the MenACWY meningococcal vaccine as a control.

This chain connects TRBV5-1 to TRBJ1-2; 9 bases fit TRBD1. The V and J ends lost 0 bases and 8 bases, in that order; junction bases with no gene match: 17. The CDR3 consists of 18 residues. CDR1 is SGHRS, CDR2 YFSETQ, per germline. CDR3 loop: CASSLATTGQGNLLGYTF. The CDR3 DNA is TGCGCCAGCAGCTTGGCGACGACGGGACAGGGTAATTTGTTAGGCTACACCTTC.

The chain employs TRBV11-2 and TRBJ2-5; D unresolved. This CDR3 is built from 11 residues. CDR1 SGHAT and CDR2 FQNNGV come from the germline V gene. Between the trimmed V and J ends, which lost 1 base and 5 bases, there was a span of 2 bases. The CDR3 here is CASSLGETQYF. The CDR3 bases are TGTGCCAGCAGCTTAGGGGAGACCCAGTACTTC. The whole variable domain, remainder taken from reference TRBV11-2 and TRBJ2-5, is EAGVAQSPRYKIIEKRQSVAFWCNPISGHATLYWYQQILGQGPKLLIQFQNNGVVDDSQLPKDRFSAERLKGVDSTLKIQPAKLEDSAVYLCASSLGETQYFGPGTRLLVL.

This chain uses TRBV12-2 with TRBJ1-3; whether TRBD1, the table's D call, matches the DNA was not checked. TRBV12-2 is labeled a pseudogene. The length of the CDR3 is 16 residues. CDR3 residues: CASRPKNGQSGNTIYF. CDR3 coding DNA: TGTGCAAGTCGCCCCAAGAACGGACAGTCTGGAAACACCATATATTTT.

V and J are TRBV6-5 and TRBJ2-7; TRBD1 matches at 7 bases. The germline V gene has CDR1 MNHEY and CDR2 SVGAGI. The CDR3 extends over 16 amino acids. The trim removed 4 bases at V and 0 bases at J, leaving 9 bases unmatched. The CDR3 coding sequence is TGTGCCAGCAGTTTAAACCGGGACAGTTCCTCCTACGAGCAGTACTTC. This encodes CASSLNRDSSSYEQYF.

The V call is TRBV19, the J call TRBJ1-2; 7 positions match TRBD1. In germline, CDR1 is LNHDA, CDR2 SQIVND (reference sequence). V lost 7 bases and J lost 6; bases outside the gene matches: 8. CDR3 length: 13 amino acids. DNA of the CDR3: TGTGCCAGTACAAGAGACAGGGACCATGGCTACACCTTC. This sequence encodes CASTRDRDHGYTF.

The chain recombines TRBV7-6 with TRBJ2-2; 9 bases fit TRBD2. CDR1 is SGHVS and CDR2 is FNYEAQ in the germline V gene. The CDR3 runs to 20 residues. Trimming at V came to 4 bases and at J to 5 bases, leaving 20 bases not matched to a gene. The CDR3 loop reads CASSSRQGSNSGGRTGELFF. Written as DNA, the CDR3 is TGTGCCAGCAGCTCCCGACAGGGTTCGAATAGCGGGGGTCGTACCGGGGAGCTGTTTTTT.

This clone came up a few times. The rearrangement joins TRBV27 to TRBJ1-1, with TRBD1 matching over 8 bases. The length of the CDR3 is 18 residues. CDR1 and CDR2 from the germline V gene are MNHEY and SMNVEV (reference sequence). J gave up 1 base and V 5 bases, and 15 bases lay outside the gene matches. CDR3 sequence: CASSLKGQTGAENTEAFF. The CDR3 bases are TGTGCCAGCAGTCTTAAAGGACAGACAGGGGCGGAGAACACTGAAGCTTTCTTT.

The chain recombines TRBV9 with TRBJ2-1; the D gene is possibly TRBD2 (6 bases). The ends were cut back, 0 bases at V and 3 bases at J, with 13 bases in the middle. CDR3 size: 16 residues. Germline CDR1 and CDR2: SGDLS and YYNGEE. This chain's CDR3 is CASSVVPGAIYNEQFF. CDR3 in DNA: TGTGCCAGCAGCGTAGTCCCGGGAGCGATCTACAATGAGCAGTTCTTC.

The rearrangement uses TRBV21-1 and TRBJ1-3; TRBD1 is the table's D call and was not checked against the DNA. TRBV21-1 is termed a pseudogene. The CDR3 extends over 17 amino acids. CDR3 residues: CASSKAGRGPTGNTIYF. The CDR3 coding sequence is TGTGCCAGCAGCAAAGCGGGCAGGGGTCCAACTGGAAACACCATATATTTT.

In DNA form, the CDR3 reads TGTGCCAGCACCCGACCCAATCAGCCCCAGCATTTT. Amino acids: CASTRPNQPQHF. This chain links TRBV12-3 or TRBV12-4 with TRBJ1-5; D ambiguous. CDR3 size: 12 residues. V was trimmed by 7 bases and J by 3 bases, leaving 7 bases between them.

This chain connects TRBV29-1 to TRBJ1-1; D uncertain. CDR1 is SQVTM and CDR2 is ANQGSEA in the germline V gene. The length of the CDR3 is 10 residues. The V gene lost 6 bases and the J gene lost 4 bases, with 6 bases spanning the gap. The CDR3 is CSVGRTEAFF. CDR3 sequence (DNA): TGCAGCGTAGGACGCACTGAAGCTTTCTTT.

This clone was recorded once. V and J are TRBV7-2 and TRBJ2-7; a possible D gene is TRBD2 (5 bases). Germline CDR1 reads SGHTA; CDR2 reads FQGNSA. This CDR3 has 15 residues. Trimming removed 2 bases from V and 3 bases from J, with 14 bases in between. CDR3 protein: CASSLWAGINYEQYF. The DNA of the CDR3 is TGTGCCAGCAGCTTATGGGCCGGGATAAACTACGAGCAGTACTTC.

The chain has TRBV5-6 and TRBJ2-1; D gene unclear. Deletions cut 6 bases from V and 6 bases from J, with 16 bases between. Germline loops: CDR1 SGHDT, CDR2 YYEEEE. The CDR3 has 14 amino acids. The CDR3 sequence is CASTRGWKGNEQFF. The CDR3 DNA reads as TGTGCCAGCACCCGAGGATGGAAGGGCAATGAGCAGTTCTTC.

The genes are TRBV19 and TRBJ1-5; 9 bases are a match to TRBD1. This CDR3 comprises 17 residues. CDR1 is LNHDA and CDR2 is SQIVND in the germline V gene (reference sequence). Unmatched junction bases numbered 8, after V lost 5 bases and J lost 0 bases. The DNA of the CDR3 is TGTGCCAGTAGTCGGGGGACAGGGACTCTTAGCAATCAGCCCCAGCATTTT. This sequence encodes CASSRGTGTLSNQPQHF.

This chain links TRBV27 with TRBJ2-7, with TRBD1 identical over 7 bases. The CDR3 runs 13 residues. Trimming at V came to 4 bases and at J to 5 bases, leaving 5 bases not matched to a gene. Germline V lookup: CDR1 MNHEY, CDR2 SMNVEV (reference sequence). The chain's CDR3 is CASSWVDRDEQYF. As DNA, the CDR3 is TGTGCCAGCAGTTGGGTAGACAGGGACGAGCAGTACTTC.

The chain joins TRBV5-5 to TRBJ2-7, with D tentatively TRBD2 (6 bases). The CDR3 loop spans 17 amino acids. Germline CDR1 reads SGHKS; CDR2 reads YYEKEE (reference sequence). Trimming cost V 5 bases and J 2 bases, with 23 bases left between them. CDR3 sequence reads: CASRKFHRDSNTYEQYF. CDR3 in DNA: TGTGCCAGCAGGAAATTCCACCGGGACTCGAACACCTACGAGCAGTACTTC. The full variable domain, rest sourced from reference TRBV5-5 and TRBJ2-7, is DAGVTQSPTHLIKTRGQQVTLRCSPISGHKSVSWYQQVLGQGPQFIFQYYEKEERGRGNFPDRFSARQFPNYSSELNVNALLLGDSALYLCASRKFHRDSNTYEQYFGPGTRLTVT.

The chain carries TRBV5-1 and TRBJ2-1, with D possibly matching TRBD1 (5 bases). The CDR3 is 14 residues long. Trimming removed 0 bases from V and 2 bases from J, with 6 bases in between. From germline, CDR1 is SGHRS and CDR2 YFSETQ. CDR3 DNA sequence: TGCGCCAGCAGCTTGGGACAGACCTACAATGAGCAGTTCTTC. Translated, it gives CASSLGQTYNEQFF.

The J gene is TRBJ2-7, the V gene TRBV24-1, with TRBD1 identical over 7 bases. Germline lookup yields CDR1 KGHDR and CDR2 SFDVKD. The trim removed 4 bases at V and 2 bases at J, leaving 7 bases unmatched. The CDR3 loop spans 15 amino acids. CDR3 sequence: CATSDRRQGPYEQYF. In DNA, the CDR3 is TGTGCCACCAGTGACCGTAGACAGGGCCCCTACGAGCAGTACTTC.

This CDR3 is CVRSLAFGEQYV. The DNA of the CDR3 is TGTGTCAGAAGCTTGGCCTTTGGGGAGCAGTACGTC. The chain recombines TRBV7-5 with TRBJ2-7. TRBV7-5 is described as a pseudogene. The CDR3 consists of 12 residues.

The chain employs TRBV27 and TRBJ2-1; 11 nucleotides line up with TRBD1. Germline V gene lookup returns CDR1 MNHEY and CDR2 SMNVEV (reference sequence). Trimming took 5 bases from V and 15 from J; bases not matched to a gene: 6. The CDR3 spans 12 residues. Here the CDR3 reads CASSRTGGRPFF. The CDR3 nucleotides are TGTGCCAGCAGTCGGACAGGGGGCCGTCCGTTCTTC.

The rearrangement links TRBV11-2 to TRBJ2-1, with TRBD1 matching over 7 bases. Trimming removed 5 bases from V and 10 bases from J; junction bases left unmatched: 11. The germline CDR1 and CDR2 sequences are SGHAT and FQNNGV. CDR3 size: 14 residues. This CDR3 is CASSPSYRGLEQFF. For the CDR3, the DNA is TGTGCCAGCAGCCCGAGCTACAGGGGATTAGAGCAGTTCTTC.

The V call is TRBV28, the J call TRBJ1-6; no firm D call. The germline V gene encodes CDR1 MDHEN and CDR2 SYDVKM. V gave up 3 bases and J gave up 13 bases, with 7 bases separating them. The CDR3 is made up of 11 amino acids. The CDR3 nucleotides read TGTGCCAGCAGTTTTGATTGGCCCCTCCACTTT. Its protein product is CASSFDWPLHF.